These T cell receptor beta chains were read from a single sample in a study of blood T cell repertoires in COVID-19. The data were produced by immunoSEQ multiplex PCR, yet TCRdb's version contains in-frame clones alone and is incomplete. Altogether fewer than 200,000 clones are present, approximately 87% being singletons, with the ten largest covering around 12%. Sequenced input: peripheral blood. Receptor source: a woman between 65 and 79 years old with COVID-19, enrolled during active disease. CDR3s include the opening cysteine and the closing phenylalanine or tryptophan. The D gene is left open where the match is weak. The size entry is marked missing in some rows and otherwise reads once, few, many or a size class.

J gene: TRBJ2-5; V gene: TRBV11-2; D gene: .; clone size: once; CDR3 DNA: TGTGCCAGCAGCTTAGTGGTCCAGGGCTGGGAGACCCAGTACTTC; CDR3 protein: CASSLVVQGWETQYF
J gene: TRBJ1-5; V gene: TRBV7-3; D gene: .; clone size: .; CDR3 DNA: TGTGCCAGCAGCCGCACGGACAGTCAGCCCCAGCATTTT; CDR3 protein: CASSRTDSQPQHF
J gene: TRBJ2-1; V gene: TRBV24-1; D gene: .; clone size: .; CDR3 DNA: TGTGCCACCAGTGATTTTGAGACACGCTCCTACAATGAGCAGTTCTTC; CDR3 protein: CATSDFETRSYNEQFF
J gene: TRBJ2-7; V gene: TRBV27; D gene: .; clone size: few; CDR3 DNA: TGTGCCAGCAGTCAAGGACAGCTTGCCTACGAGCAGTACTTC; CDR3 protein: CASSQGQLAYEQYF
J gene: TRBJ2-6; V gene: TRBV24-1; D gene: .; clone size: .; CDR3 DNA: TGTGCCACCACTCAGGCAACAGGGGCCAACGTCCTGACTTTC; CDR3 protein: CATTQATGANVLTF
J gene: TRBJ1-2; V gene: TRBV28; D gene: .; clone size: .; CDR3 DNA: TGTGCCAGCGAAAGTTACAGGACGCGAGGCTACACCTTC; CDR3 protein: CASESYRTRGYTF
J gene: TRBJ1-5; V gene: TRBV20-1; D gene: .; clone size: .; CDR3 DNA: TGCAGTGCTAGTACAGGCTTTCCCAATCAGCCCCAGCATTTT; CDR3 protein: CSASTGFPNQPQHF
J gene: TRBJ2-5; V gene: TRBV28; D gene: TRBD1; clone size: .; CDR3 DNA: TGTGCCACGGGACAGAGGAGTGAGACCCAGTACTTC; CDR3 protein: CATGQRSETQYF
J gene: TRBJ2-3; V gene: TRBV3-1/TRBV3-2; D gene: TRBD2; clone size: .; CDR3 DNA: TGTGCCAGCAGCCTATCTAGCGGGAGAAACACAGATACGCAGTATTTT; CDR3 protein: CASSLSSGRNTDTQYF
J gene: TRBJ2-5; V gene: TRBV5-6; D gene: TRBD2; clone size: .; CDR3 DNA: TGTGCCAGCAGCCAAGTGACTAGCGGGAGTCTAGAGACCCAGTACTTC; CDR3 protein: CASSQVTSGSLETQYF
J gene: TRBJ1-1; V gene: TRBV7-3; D gene: .; clone size: once; CDR3 DNA: TGTGCCAGCAGCCCAACATGGAACACTGAAGCTTTCTTT; CDR3 protein: CASSPTWNTEAFF
J gene: TRBJ2-1; V gene: TRBV18; D gene: TRBD2; clone size: .; CDR3 DNA: TGTGCCAGCTCACCTCTAGCGGGAAGCTCCTACAATGAGCAGTTCTTC; CDR3 protein: CASSPLAGSSYNEQFF
J gene: TRBJ1-4; V gene: TRBV6-1; D gene: .; clone size: .; CDR3 DNA: TGTGCCAGCAGTGAACGCAGGGGTCGGCGTGAAAAACTGTTTTTT; CDR3 protein: CASSERRGRREKLFF
J gene: TRBJ2-6; V gene: TRBV27; D gene: .; clone size: once; CDR3 DNA: TGTGCCAGCAGCCCTACGGTGGGGGCCAACGTCCTGACTTTC; CDR3 protein: CASSPTVGANVLTF
J gene: TRBJ2-7; V gene: TRBV5-3; D gene: .; clone size: .; CDR3 DNA: TGTGCCAGAAGCTTAATTCGATCCGGGACTCTGAGCTCCTACGAGCAGTACTTC; CDR3 protein: CARSLIRSGTLSSYEQYF
J gene: TRBJ2-2; V gene: TRBV5-1; D gene: TRBD2; clone size: .; CDR3 DNA: TGCGCCAGCAGCTTATCCGGACTAGCGGGAGGGTCCGGGGAGCTGTTTTTT; CDR3 protein: CASSLSGLAGGSGELFF
J gene: TRBJ2-2; V gene: TRBV21-1; D gene: .; clone size: .; CDR3 DNA: TGTGCCAGCAGCAAGCCGGGACTAGCGGGAGAAAACACCGGGGAGCTGTTTTTT; CDR3 protein: CASSKPGLAGENTGELFF
J gene: TRBJ1-6; V gene: TRBV6-6; D gene: .; clone size: few; CDR3 DNA: TGTGCCAGCAGATCTTCACAGGGCAATTCACCCCTCCACTTT; CDR3 protein: CASRSSQGNSPLHF
J gene: TRBJ2-1; V gene: TRBV7-2; D gene: TRBD2; clone size: once; CDR3 DNA: TGTGCCAGCAGCTTAGAAGGACTAGCTTATGAGCAGTTCTTC; CDR3 protein: CASSLEGLAYEQFF
J gene: TRBJ1-1; V gene: TRBV3-1/TRBV3-2; D gene: TRBD1; clone size: .; CDR3 DNA: TGTGCCAGGAACAGGGGAAAGAACACTGAAGCTTTCTTT; CDR3 protein: CARNRGKNTEAFF
J gene: TRBJ1-6; V gene: TRBV5-6; D gene: TRBD1; clone size: .; CDR3 DNA: TGTGCCAGCAGCGGGGCAGGGGGCTTGTATAATTCACCCCTCCACTTT; CDR3 protein: CASSGAGGLYNSPLHF
J gene: TRBJ1-5; V gene: TRBV5-6; D gene: TRBD1; clone size: .; CDR3 DNA: TGTGCCAGCAGCCGGGACAGGGGCTCTCCTAATCAGCCCCAGCATTTT; CDR3 protein: CASSRDRGSPNQPQHF
J gene: TRBJ2-7; V gene: TRBV28; D gene: TRBD2; clone size: .; CDR3 DNA: TGTGCCAGCACTTATCTTAGCGGGAGTTACGAGCAGTACTTC; CDR3 protein: CASTYLSGSYEQYF
J gene: TRBJ1-2; V gene: TRBV5-1; D gene: TRBD1; clone size: .; CDR3 DNA: TGCGCCAGCAGCCAGGACAGGGACGTCTATGGCTACACCTTC; CDR3 protein: CASSQDRDVYGYTF
J gene: TRBJ2-5; V gene: TRBV7-6; D gene: TRBD1; clone size: .; CDR3 DNA: TGTGCCAGCAGCTTAGGGACAGGGGGGTGGGAGACCCAGTACTTC; CDR3 protein: CASSLGTGGWETQYF
J gene: TRBJ2-5; V gene: TRBV30; D gene: .; clone size: once; CDR3 DNA: TGTGCCTGGAGTGTACTAGGGCAGGAAAGAAGGACCCAGTACTTC; CDR3 protein: CAWSVLGQERRTQYF
J gene: TRBJ2-1; V gene: TRBV24-1; D gene: TRBD2; clone size: .; CDR3 DNA: TGTGCCACCAGTGACCCCGGGACTAGCATCCAGCAGTTCTTC; CDR3 protein: CATSDPGTSIQQFF
J gene: TRBJ2-5; V gene: TRBV2; D gene: TRBD2; clone size: .; CDR3 DNA: TGTGCCAGCATTGGACTAGCGGAACAAGAGACCCAGTACTTC; CDR3 protein: CASIGLAEQETQYF
J gene: TRBJ2-7; V gene: TRBV3-1/TRBV3-2; D gene: .; clone size: .; CDR3 DNA: TGTGCCAGCAGCCAGGGGGCCGCCTACGAGCAGTACTTC; CDR3 protein: CASSQGAAYEQYF
J gene: TRBJ1-5; V gene: TRBV5-4; D gene: TRBD1; clone size: .; CDR3 DNA: TGTGCCAGCAGCCCGGGACAGGGCAATCAGCCCCAGCATTTT; CDR3 protein: CASSPGQGNQPQHF
J gene: TRBJ2-7; V gene: TRBV5-6; D gene: .; clone size: .; CDR3 DNA: TGTGCCAGCAGCCCGAGACGGAGAACCTACGAGCAGTACTTC; CDR3 protein: CASSPRRRTYEQYF
J gene: TRBJ1-4; V gene: TRBV11-2; D gene: TRBD1; clone size: .; CDR3 DNA: TGTGCCAGCAGCTGGACAGGGTCTGAAAAACTGTTTTTT; CDR3 protein: CASSWTGSEKLFF
J gene: TRBJ2-1; V gene: TRBV5-1; D gene: .; clone size: .; CDR3 DNA: TGCGCCAGCACCCTCAAACAGGGATCCTACAATGAGCAGTTCTTC; CDR3 protein: CASTLKQGSYNEQFF
J gene: TRBJ2-7; V gene: TRBV7-2; D gene: .; clone size: few; CDR3 DNA: TGTGCCAGCAGCTTAGATCCCCTCGGCTACGAGCAGTACTTC; CDR3 protein: CASSLDPLGYEQYF
J gene: TRBJ2-3; V gene: TRBV5-1; D gene: TRBD2; clone size: few; CDR3 DNA: TGCGCCAGCAAAGCGGGGCCGAGCACAGATACGCAGTATTTT; CDR3 protein: CASKAGPSTDTQYF
J gene: TRBJ1-5; V gene: TRBV19; D gene: .; clone size: few; CDR3 DNA: TGTGCCAGTAGTCTGACACAGCGGGCCCAGCATTTT; CDR3 protein: CASSLTQRAQHF
J gene: TRBJ1-2; V gene: TRBV4-2; D gene: TRBD1; clone size: .; CDR3 DNA: TGTGCCAGCAGCCATACACAGGGGGACTATGGCTACACCTTC; CDR3 protein: CASSHTQGDYGYTF
J gene: TRBJ1-2; V gene: TRBV24-1; D gene: .; clone size: .; CDR3 DNA: TGTGCCACCAGTGATCCTGTCCAGGACTATGGCTACACCTTC; CDR3 protein: CATSDPVQDYGYTF
J gene: TRBJ1-6; V gene: TRBV13; D gene: TRBD1; clone size: .; CDR3 DNA: TGTGCCAGCAGCCTACGGGACAGGGGTCTCCCCCTCCACTTT; CDR3 protein: CASSLRDRGLPLHF
J gene: TRBJ2-5; V gene: TRBV10-3; D gene: TRBD2; clone size: .; CDR3 DNA: TGTGCCATCAGTCCGACTAGCGGCCAAGAGACCCAGTACTTC; CDR3 protein: CAISPTSGQETQYF
J gene: TRBJ2-1; V gene: TRBV7-3; D gene: .; clone size: .; CDR3 DNA: TGTGCCAGCAGCGGGGACTTGGTCAATGAGCAGTTCTTC; CDR3 protein: CASSGDLVNEQFF
J gene: TRBJ2-7; V gene: TRBV12-3/TRBV12-4; D gene: .; clone size: .; CDR3 DNA: TGTGCCAGCAGTTTTGGGACAACCTACGAGCAGTACTTC; CDR3 protein: CASSFGTTYEQYF
J gene: TRBJ2-3; V gene: TRBV4-1; D gene: .; clone size: .; CDR3 DNA: TGCGCCAGCAGCCATTTGTTTAATACGCAGTATTTT; CDR3 protein: CASSHLFNTQYF
J gene: TRBJ1-2; V gene: TRBV3-1/TRBV3-2; D gene: .; clone size: .; CDR3 DNA: TGTGCCAGCAGCCAATCGAGAGGGGGTAGCTATGGCTACACCTTC; CDR3 protein: CASSQSRGGSYGYTF
J gene: TRBJ1-5; V gene: TRBV16; D gene: .; clone size: .; CDR3 DNA: TGTGCCACCGCTCCAAGGCACGGTAGCTTACCCCAGCATTTT; CDR3 protein: CATAPRHGSLPQHF
J gene: TRBJ1-6; V gene: TRBV28; D gene: .; clone size: .; CDR3 DNA: TGTGCCAGCAGCTTCGCACAGAAGAATAATTCACCCCTCCACTTT; CDR3 protein: CASSFAQKNNSPLHF
J gene: TRBJ1-2; V gene: TRBV7-9; D gene: TRBD1; clone size: .; CDR3 DNA: TGTGCCAGCAGCTTACCTACAGGGGGCCGTGGCTACACCTTC; CDR3 protein: CASSLPTGGRGYTF
J gene: TRBJ2-1; V gene: TRBV6-5; D gene: .; clone size: .; CDR3 DNA: TGTGCCAGCAGGGCCTCCCTAGGATCCAATGAGCAGTTCTTC; CDR3 protein: CASRASLGSNEQFF
J gene: TRBJ1-6; V gene: TRBV5-1; D gene: TRBD1; clone size: .; CDR3 DNA: TGCGCCAGCAGCTTACAGGGGCGGCCCGATAATTCACCCCTCCACTTT; CDR3 protein: CASSLQGRPDNSPLHF
J gene: TRBJ1-6; V gene: TRBV30; D gene: TRBD1; clone size: .; CDR3 DNA: TGTGCCTGGAGTGAACGGGACAGGTTAACTTCACCCCTCCACTTT; CDR3 protein: CAWSERDRLTSPLHF
J gene: TRBJ1-4; V gene: TRBV18; D gene: .; clone size: few; CDR3 DNA: TGTGCCAGCTCACCGGACATGACTAATGAAAAACTGTTTTTT; CDR3 protein: CASSPDMTNEKLFF
J gene: TRBJ2-1; V gene: TRBV6-4; D gene: TRBD2; clone size: .; CDR3 DNA: TGTGCCAGCAGTGACTCGACTAGCACTACAATGATCTTC; CDR3 protein: CASSDSTSTTMIF
J gene: TRBJ1-2; V gene: TRBV29-1; D gene: .; clone size: .; CDR3 DNA: TGCAGCGCCGACCAAGGGGATGGCTACACCTTC; CDR3 protein: CSADQGDGYTF
J gene: TRBJ2-2; V gene: TRBV21-1; D gene: .; clone size: .; CDR3 DNA: TGTGCCAGCAGGCCGGCCCCACTAGCGGGAGTGAGAACCGGGGAGCTGTTTTTT; CDR3 protein: CASRPAPLAGVRTGELFF